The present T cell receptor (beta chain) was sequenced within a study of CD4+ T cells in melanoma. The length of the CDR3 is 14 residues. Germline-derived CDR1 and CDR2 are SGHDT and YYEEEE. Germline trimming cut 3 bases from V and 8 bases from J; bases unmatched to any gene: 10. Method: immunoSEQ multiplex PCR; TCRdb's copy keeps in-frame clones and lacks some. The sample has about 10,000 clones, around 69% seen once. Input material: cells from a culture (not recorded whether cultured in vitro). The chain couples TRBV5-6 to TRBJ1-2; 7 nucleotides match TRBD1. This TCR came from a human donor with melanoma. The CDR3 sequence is CASSSITGEGGYTF. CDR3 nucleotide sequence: TGTGCCAGCAGCTCAATAACAGGGGAAGGCGGCTACACCTTC.